A selection of T cell receptor beta chains follows, all from one sample in a study of cytomegalovirus exposure and HLA in healthy donors. Only in-frame clones appear in the TCRdb table, and some are missing; sequencing was by immunoSEQ multiplex PCR. The table includes about 78,000 clones, almost 97% detected once. Sequencing input: PBMCs. The receptors shown here come from a man between 18 and 35 years old in good health and CMV-seropositive. Both conserved end residues are part of each CDR3. Clone size is shown for a subset of rows, as once, few, many or a class of expanded clone.

clone size: NA; V gene: TRBV10-2; CDR3 length: 16; CDR3 protein: CASSESSGTSDYEQYF
clone size: NA; V gene: TRBV6-1; CDR3 length: 13; CDR3 protein: CASTSFRRDTVYF
clone size: NA; V gene: TRBV10-3; CDR3 length: 13; CDR3 protein: CATKDRGVYEQYF
clone size: NA; V gene: TRBV13; CDR3 length: 18; CDR3 protein: CASSLFPSETLKADTQYF
clone size: once; V gene: TRBV5-4; CDR3 length: 15; CDR3 protein: CASSPGQGTGNEQFF
clone size: NA; V gene: TRBV5-1; CDR3 length: 14; CDR3 protein: CASSFSGQDYEQYF
clone size: few; V gene: TRBV6-1; CDR3 length: 15; CDR3 protein: CASSEIQEGAYEQYF
clone size: once; V gene: TRBV5-4; CDR3 length: 11; CDR3 protein: CGTPGDYGYTF
clone size: NA; V gene: TRBV28; CDR3 length: 14; CDR3 protein: CASSFSDRGYGYTF
clone size: once; V gene: TRBV19; CDR3 length: 17; CDR3 protein: CASSIHSTYRVDQPQHF
clone size: NA; V gene: TRBV27; CDR3 length: 15; CDR3 protein: CASSFIGTGGSEAFF
clone size: NA; V gene: TRBV6-5; CDR3 length: 14; CDR3 protein: CASSYSGAYNEQFF
clone size: NA; V gene: TRBV19; CDR3 length: 14; CDR3 protein: CASSQQGLGQPQHF